What follows are 27 T cell receptor beta chains derived from one specimen sequenced in a study of blood T cell repertoires in COVID-19. Measured with immunoSEQ multiplex PCR; TCRdb has only the in-frame clones, and not every one. The table includes 150,000 to 200,000 clones, more than 80% detected once. The sample consisted of peripheral blood. Receptors were obtained from a woman between 55 and 75 years old with COVID-19, enrolled during active disease.

V and J are TRBV19 and TRBJ1-1, with D perhaps TRBD1 (6 bases). V was trimmed by 2 bases and J by 11 bases, leaving 15 bases between them. The germline V gene has CDR1 LNHDA and CDR2 SQIVND (reference sequence). The CDR3 extends over 13 amino acids. As DNA, the CDR3 is TGTGCCAGTAGTATACAGGGGCCCTTTGGGGCTTTCTTT. Amino acids: CASSIQGPFGAFF.

This chain joins TRBV19 and TRBJ2-7; weak D call: TRBD2 (6 bases). Germline lookup yields CDR1 LNHDA and CDR2 SQIVND (reference sequence). CDR3 size: 14 residues. Trimming removed 8 bases at V and 2 bases at J, with 16 bases between. The CDR3 here is CASGGMGPAYEQYF. CDR3 coding DNA: TGTGCCAGTGGGGGGATGGGGCCGGCCTACGAGCAGTACTTC.

This clone has a single count. The chain links TRBV11-2 to TRBJ1-2; D is unclear. V was trimmed by 6 bases and J by 0 bases, leaving 5 bases between them. The germline gives CDR1 SGHAT, CDR2 FQNNGV. The CDR3 is 12 residues long. DNA for the CDR3: TGTGCCAGCAGTAATGCTAACTATGGCTACACCTTC. Amino acid sequence: CASSNANYGYTF.

This clone was observed a single time. This chain connects TRBV12-1 to TRBJ1-1; TRBD1, the table's D call, was not compared with the DNA. TRBV12-1 is labeled a pseudogene. The CDR3 spans 14 residues. CDR3 region: CASSIADRGTEAFF. The DNA of the CDR3 is TGTGCCAGCAGCATAGCCGACAGGGGGACTGAAGCTTTCTTT.

The V call is TRBV5-5, the J call TRBJ1-1; D gene unclear. Trimming stripped 4 bases from V and 3 bases from J, with 10 bases between. This CDR3 comprises 13 residues. Germline V gene data show CDR1 as SGHKS and CDR2 as YYEKEE (reference sequence). CDR3: CASSHSRDTEAFF. DNA for the CDR3: TGTGCCAGCAGCCACTCGCGGGACACTGAAGCTTTCTTT. Full variable domain (missing parts from reference TRBV5-5 and TRBJ1-1): DAGVTQSPTHLIKTRGQQVTLRCSPISGHKSVSWYQQVLGQGPQFIFQYYEKEERGRGNFPDRFSARQFPNYSSELNVNALLLGDSALYLCASSHSRDTEAFFGQGTRLTVV.

The rearrangement joins TRBV19 to TRBJ2-5; D possibly corresponds to TRBD2 (6 bases). The germline V gene encodes CDR1 LNHDA and CDR2 SQIVND (reference sequence). The CDR3 spans 13 residues. V gave up 6 bases and J gave up 5 bases, with 13 bases separating them. The CDR3 DNA sequence: TGTGCCAGTAGCGGGCGGAGGGGTGAGACCCAGTACTTC. Protein: CASSGRRGETQYF.

The genes are TRBV6-6 and TRBJ2-7, with TRBD1 as a possible D gene (6 bases). This CDR3 has 14 residues. Germline loops: CDR1 MNHNY, CDR2 SVGAGI (reference sequence). V lost 7 bases to trimming and J lost 3 bases, with 16 bases between them. CDR3 in DNA: TGTGCCAGCAACCGACGACAGGCGGACTACGAGCAGTACTTC. Amino acid sequence: CASNRRQADYEQYF.

The chain recombines TRBV12-5 with TRBJ2-1; D might be TRBD1 (6 bases). Trimming took 0 bases from V and 4 from J, leaving 19 bases between them. Germline V lookup: CDR1 LGHNT, CDR2 FRNRAP. The CDR3 is made up of 18 amino acids. CDR3: CASGLVGIGWGHYNEQFF. The CDR3 DNA sequence: TGTGCTAGTGGTTTGGTAGGGATAGGGTGGGGGCATTACAATGAGCAGTTCTTC.

The rearrangement joins TRBV4-3 to TRBJ1-4; D gene uncertain. Germline CDR1 reads LGHNA; CDR2 reads YSLEER. Trimming pared 0 bases from V and 2 bases from J, leaving 7 bases between. The CDR3 totals 15 residues. The CDR3 DNA sequence: TGCGCCAGCAGCCAAGACTTCAGGACTAATGAAAAACTGTTTTTT. Translation: CASSQDFRTNEKLFF.

The V gene is TRBV7-9, the J gene TRBJ2-7; no clear D. CDR1 and CDR2 (germline): SEHNR, FQNEAQ (reference sequence). The V end lost 2 bases, the J end lost 4 bases, and 6 bases lay between the germline ends. This CDR3 has 12 residues. The CDR3 is CASSLTAYEQYF. The CDR3 coding sequence is TGTGCCAGCAGCTTAACAGCTTACGAGCAGTACTTC.

The V gene is TRBV9, the J gene TRBJ1-2; D ambiguous. Germline CDR1 is SGDLS and CDR2 is YYNGEE. The germline V and J ends were trimmed by 6 bases and 7 bases, with 16 bases remaining between them. The CDR3 extends over 13 amino acids. CDR3 region: CASTSRRGGGYTF. The CDR3 DNA reads TGTGCCAGCACCTCTCGTCGGGGTGGTGGCTACACCTTC.

This chain uses TRBV6-2 or TRBV6-3 with TRBJ1-5; D unclear. The CDR3 runs to 14 residues. Trimming shortened V by 4 bases and J by 0 bases, and 7 bases separated the two germline ends. Germline CDR1 and CDR2: MNHEY and SVGEGT. This CDR3 is CASSSRHSNQPQHF. For the CDR3, the DNA is TGTGCCAGCAGTTCCCGACATAGCAATCAGCCCCAGCATTTT.

V usage is TRBV19 and J usage is TRBJ1-2; no firm D call. CDR3 size: 11 residues. The germline V and J ends were trimmed by 4 bases and 7 bases, with 7 bases remaining between them. Germline lookup yields CDR1 LNHDA and CDR2 SQIVND (reference sequence). As DNA, the CDR3 is TGTGCCAGTAGTACCCGCGGTGGCTACACCTTC. Its protein product is CASSTRGGYTF.

CDR3 in DNA: TGTGCCAGCAGTGGGCCAGGGGCCGAGCAGTACTTC. Its translation is CASSGPGAEQYF. This chain links TRBV2 with TRBJ2-7; possible D gene TRBD1, 6 bases. The length of the CDR3 is 12 residues. Trimming took 4 bases from V and 6 from J, leaving 10 bases between them. Germline CDR1 is SNHLY and CDR2 is FYNNEI.

On this clone itself: At the DNA level, this CDR3 is encoded by other sequences in the same sample as well. This chain connects TRBV19 to TRBJ1-5, with 7 bases matching TRBD1. J was trimmed by 4 bases and V by 3 bases; bases with no gene match: 3. Germline V gives CDR1 LNHDA, CDR2 SQIVND (reference sequence). The CDR3 extends over 14 amino acids. The CDR3, as DNA: TGTGCCAGTAGTATGGCAGGGGGAAATCAGCCCCAGCATTTT. As protein: CASSMAGGNQPQHF.

This chain uses TRBV15 with TRBJ2-2, with 8 bases matching TRBD1. This CDR3 contains 15 residues. Trimming removed 0 bases from V and 7 bases from J; junction bases left unmatched: 4. CDR1 and CDR2 (germline): LNHNV, YYDKDF (reference sequence). The CDR3 here is CATSRDRGPGGELFF. CDR3 DNA: TGTGCCACCAGCAGAGACAGGGGGCCTGGCGGGGAGCTGTTTTTT.

This chain uses TRBV18 with TRBJ1-2; D is possibly TRBD1 (5 bases). Trimming pared 4 bases from V and 8 bases from J, leaving 17 bases between. Germline values: CDR1 KGHSH, CDR2 LQKENI. The length of the CDR3 is 14 residues. The CDR3 protein is CASSRSGDYRGYTF. In nucleotides, the CDR3 is TGTGCCAGCTCACGCTCGGGGGACTATCGGGGCTACACCTTC.

The chain has TRBV9 and TRBJ1-1; a possible D gene is TRBD1 (6 bases). V lost 4 bases and J lost 2, with 9 bases in between. In germline, CDR1 is SGDLS, CDR2 YYNGEE. The CDR3 spans 13 residues. The CDR3 bases are TGTGCCAGCAGCCAGACAGGAAACACTGAAGCTTTCTTT. Translated, it gives CASSQTGNTEAFF.

This chain uses TRBV7-2 with TRBJ1-2, with 10 bases matching TRBD1. The V and J ends lost 3 bases and 2 bases, in that order; junction bases with no gene match: 9. Per the germline V gene, CDR1 is SGHTA and CDR2 is FQGNSA. The CDR3 is made up of 17 amino acids. This CDR3 reads CASSLRQGARANYGYTF. The CDR3 DNA sequence: TGTGCCAGCAGCTTGAGACAGGGGGCGAGGGCGAACTATGGCTACACCTTC.

The rearrangement joins TRBV6-2 or TRBV6-3 to TRBJ1-5; 12 bases map to TRBD1. CDR1 MNHEY and CDR2 SVGEGT come from the germline V gene. The CDR3 is 16 residues long. V shed 2 bases and J 13 bases; nucleotides not matched to a gene: 12. This CDR3 is CASSYRKGTGGEVQHF. The CDR3 DNA is TGTGCCAGCAGTTACCGGAAGGGGACAGGGGGCGAGGTTCAGCATTTT.

The rearrangement joins TRBV19 to TRBJ1-5; D remains unclear. The germline V gene encodes CDR1 LNHDA and CDR2 SQIVND (reference sequence). This CDR3 contains 16 residues. The V gene lost 1 base and the J gene lost 0 bases, with 10 bases spanning the gap. CDR3 bases: TGTGCCAGTAGTATAGTACAGTCCCCTAGCAATCAGCCCCAGCATTTT. Residues: CASSIVQSPSNQPQHF.

J is TRBJ2-3 and V is TRBV7-8, with 10 bases lining up with TRBD1. Trimming at V came to 5 bases and at J to 6 bases, leaving 14 bases not matched to a gene. The CDR3 runs to 17 residues. From germline, CDR1 is SGHVS and CDR2 FQNEAQ. CDR3 DNA sequence: TGTGCCAGCAGCGAGATAGGGGACAGGGGTATCGAGGATACGCAGTATTTT. It translates to CASSEIGDRGIEDTQYF.

CDR3 nucleotide sequence: TGTGCCAGCAGCAGTAGCCGCTATCAGCCCCAGCATTTT. Translating it yields CASSSSRYQPQHF. The chain has TRBV7-2 and TRBJ1-5; no reliable D call. Germline V gives CDR1 SGHTA, CDR2 FQGNSA. V lost 5 bases and J lost 5, with 10 bases in between. The CDR3 runs to 13 residues.

This clone was observed a handful of times. This chain joins TRBV5-5 and TRBJ1-1, with 10 bases lining up with TRBD1. With 4 bases clipped from V and 6 bases from J, the junction kept 9 bases outside the gene matches. Germline loops: CDR1 SGHKS, CDR2 YYEKEE (reference sequence). There are 15 residues in the CDR3. CDR3 sequence: CASSAWDRGVAEAFF. CDR3 DNA: TGTGCCAGCAGCGCCTGGGACAGGGGAGTAGCTGAAGCTTTCTTT.

The V and J genes are TRBV5-1 and TRBJ1-1; no clear D gene. Trimming took off 5 bases at V and 0 bases at J, with 8 bases between the two ends. The CDR3 covers 13 residues. CDR1 is SGHRS, CDR2 YFSETQ, per germline. For the CDR3, the DNA is TGCGCCAGCAGGGGCAGCCTGAACACTGAAGCTTTCTTT. Amino acids: CASRGSLNTEAFF.

The CDR3 DNA is TGCGCCAGCAGGAAACGGACAGGGGGGGACACCGGGGAGCTGTTTTTT. Its translation is CASRKRTGGDTGELFF. The chain combines TRBV5-1 with TRBJ2-2; 10 nucleotides line up with TRBD1. V was clipped by 5 bases and J by 3 bases; unmatched bases: 7. Germline loops: CDR1 SGHRS, CDR2 YFSETQ. The CDR3 length is 16 residues.

This chain connects TRBV5-5 to TRBJ2-1; perhaps TRBD2 as D (6 bases). This CDR3 contains 15 residues. V was trimmed by 0 bases and J by 8 bases, leaving 15 bases between them. Germline CDR1 SGHKS, CDR2 YYEKEE (reference sequence). CDR3 protein: CASSLASSGHDEQFF. CDR3 nucleotide sequence: TGTGCCAGCAGCTTGGCCTCCAGCGGGCACGATGAGCAGTTCTTC.